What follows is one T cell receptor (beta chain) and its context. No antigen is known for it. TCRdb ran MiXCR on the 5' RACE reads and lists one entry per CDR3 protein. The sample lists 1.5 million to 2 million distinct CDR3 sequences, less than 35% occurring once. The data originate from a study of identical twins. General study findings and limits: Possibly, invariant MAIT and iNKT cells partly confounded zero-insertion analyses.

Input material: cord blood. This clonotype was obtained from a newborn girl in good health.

The CDR3 DNA follows: TGTGCCAGCAGCTTAGTACGGGCGGTTAGCTCCTACGAGCAGTACTTC. It yields the protein CASSLVRAVSSYEQYF. The chain has TRBV11-2 and TRBJ2-7, with D hard to call. The V end was cut by 1 base, the J end by 0 bases, with 13 bases between. Germline CDR1 SGHAT, CDR2 FQNNGV. The CDR3 is 16 residues long.